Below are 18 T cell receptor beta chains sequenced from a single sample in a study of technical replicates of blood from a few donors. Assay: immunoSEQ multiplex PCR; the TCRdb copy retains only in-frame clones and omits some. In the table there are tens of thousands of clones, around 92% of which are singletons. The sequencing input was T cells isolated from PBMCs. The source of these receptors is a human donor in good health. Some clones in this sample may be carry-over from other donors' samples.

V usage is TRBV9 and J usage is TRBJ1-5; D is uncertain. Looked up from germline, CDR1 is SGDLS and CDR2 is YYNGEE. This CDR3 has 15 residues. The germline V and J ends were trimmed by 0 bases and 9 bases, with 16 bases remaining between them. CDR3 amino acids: CASSVADMPYAPQHF. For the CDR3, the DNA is TGTGCCAGCAGCGTAGCTGATATGCCCTACGCGCCCCAGCATTTT.

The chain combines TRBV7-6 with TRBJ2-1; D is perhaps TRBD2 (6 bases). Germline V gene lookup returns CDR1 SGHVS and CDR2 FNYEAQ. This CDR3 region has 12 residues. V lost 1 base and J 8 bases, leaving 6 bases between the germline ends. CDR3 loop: CASSLGGDEQFF. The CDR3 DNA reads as TGTGCCAGCAGCTTAGGGGGGGATGAGCAGTTCTTC.

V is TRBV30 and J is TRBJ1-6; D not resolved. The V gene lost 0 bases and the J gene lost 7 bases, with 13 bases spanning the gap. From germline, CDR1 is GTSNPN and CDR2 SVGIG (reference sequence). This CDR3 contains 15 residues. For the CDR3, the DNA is TGTGCCTGGAGTGTACTTGGTGGAGGCAATTCACCCCTCCACTTT. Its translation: CAWSVLGGGNSPLHF.

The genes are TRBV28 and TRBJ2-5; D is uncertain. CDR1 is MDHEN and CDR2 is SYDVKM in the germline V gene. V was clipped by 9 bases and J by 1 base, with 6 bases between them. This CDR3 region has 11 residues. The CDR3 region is CASCGQETQYF. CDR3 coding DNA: TGTGCCAGTTGCGGCCAAGAGACCCAGTACTTC.

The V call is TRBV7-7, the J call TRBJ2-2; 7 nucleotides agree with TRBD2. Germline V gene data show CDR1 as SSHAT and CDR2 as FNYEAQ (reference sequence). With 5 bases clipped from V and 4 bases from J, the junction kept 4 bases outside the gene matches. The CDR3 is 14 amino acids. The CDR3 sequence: CASSPGLRTGELFF. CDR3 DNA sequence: TGTGCCAGCAGCCCGGGACTACGCACCGGGGAGCTGTTTTTT.

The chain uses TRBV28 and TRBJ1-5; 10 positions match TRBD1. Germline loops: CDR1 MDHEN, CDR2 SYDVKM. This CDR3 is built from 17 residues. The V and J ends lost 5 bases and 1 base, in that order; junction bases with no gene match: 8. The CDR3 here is CASSRQGARSSNQPQHF. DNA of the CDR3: TGTGCCAGCAGTCGACAGGGGGCTCGTTCGAGCAATCAGCCCCAGCATTTT.

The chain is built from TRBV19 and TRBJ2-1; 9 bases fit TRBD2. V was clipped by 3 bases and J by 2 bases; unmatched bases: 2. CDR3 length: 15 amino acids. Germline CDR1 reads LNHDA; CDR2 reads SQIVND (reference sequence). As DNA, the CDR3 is TGTGCCAGTAGTATCCCTAGCGGGACCTACAATGAGCAGTTCTTC. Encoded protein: CASSIPSGTYNEQFF. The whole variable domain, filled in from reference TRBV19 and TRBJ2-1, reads DGGITQSPKYLFRKEGQNVTLSCEQNLNHDAMYWYRQDPGQGLRLIYYSQIVNDFQKGDIAEGYSVSREKKESFPLTVTSAQKNPTAFYLCASSIPSGTYNEQFFGPGTRLTVL.

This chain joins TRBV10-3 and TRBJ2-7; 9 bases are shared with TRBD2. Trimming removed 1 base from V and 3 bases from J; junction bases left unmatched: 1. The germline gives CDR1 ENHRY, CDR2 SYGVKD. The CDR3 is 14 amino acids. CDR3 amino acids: CAISEFSGSYEQYF. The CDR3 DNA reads TGTGCCATCAGTGAGTTTAGCGGGAGCTACGAGCAGTACTTC.

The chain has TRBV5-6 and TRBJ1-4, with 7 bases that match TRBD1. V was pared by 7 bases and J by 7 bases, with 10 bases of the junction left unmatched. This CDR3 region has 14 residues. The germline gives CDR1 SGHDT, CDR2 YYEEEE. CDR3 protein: CASQRQGPSEKLFF. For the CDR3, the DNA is TGTGCCAGCCAAAGACAGGGCCCTAGTGAAAAACTGTTTTTT.

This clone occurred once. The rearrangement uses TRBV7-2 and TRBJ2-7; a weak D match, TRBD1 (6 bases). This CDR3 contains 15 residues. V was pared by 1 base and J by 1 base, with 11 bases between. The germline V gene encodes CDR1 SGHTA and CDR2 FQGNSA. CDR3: CASSLVQGGSYEQYF. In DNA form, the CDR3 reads TGTGCCAGCAGCTTAGTACAGGGCGGTTCCTACGAGCAGTACTTC.

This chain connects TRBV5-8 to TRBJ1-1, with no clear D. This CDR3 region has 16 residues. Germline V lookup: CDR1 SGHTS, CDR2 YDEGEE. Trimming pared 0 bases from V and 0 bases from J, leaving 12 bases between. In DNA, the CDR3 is TGTGCCAGCAGCTTGGGCGGGTTGCTAATGAACACTGAAGCTTTCTTT. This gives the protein CASSLGGLLMNTEAFF.

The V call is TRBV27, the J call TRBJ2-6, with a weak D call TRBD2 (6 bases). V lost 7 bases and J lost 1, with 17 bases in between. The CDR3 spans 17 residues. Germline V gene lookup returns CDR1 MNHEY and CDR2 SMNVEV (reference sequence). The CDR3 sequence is CASKIWRGLSGANVLTF. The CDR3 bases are TGTGCCAGCAAAATATGGCGGGGACTTTCTGGGGCCAACGTCCTGACTTTC.

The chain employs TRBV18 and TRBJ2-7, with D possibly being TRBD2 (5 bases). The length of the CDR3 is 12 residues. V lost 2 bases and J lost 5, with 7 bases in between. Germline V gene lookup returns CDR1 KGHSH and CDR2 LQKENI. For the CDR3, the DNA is TGTGCCAGCTCACCAAAGGGAGACGAGCAGTACTTC. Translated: CASSPKGDEQYF.

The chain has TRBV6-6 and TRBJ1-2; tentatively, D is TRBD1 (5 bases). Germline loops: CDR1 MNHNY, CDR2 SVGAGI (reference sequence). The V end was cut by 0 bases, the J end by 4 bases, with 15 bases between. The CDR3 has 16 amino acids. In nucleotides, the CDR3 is TGTGCCAGCAGTTACTCGATGGCCGGCAGGGCCTATGGCTACACCTTC. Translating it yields CASSYSMAGRAYGYTF.

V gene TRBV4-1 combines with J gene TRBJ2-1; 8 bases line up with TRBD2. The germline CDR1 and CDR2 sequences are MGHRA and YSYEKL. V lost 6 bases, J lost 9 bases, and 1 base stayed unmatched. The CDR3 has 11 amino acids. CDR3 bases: TGCGCCAGCAGAGGGACTAGTGAGCAGTTCTTC. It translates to CASRGTSEQFF.

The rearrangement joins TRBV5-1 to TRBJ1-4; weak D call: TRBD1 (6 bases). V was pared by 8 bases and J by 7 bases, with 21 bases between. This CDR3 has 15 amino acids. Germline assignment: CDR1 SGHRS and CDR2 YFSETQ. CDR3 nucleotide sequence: TGCGCCAGTAAATTGTCCGGGCAGGGGATTGAAAAACTGTTTTTT. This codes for CASKLSGQGIEKLFF.

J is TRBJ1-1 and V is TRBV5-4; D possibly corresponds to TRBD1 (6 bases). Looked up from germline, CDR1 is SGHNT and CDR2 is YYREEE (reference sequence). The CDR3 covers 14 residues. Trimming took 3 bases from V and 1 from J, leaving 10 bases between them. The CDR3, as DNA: TGTGCCAGCAGCTACGGACAGACGAACACTGAAGCTTTCTTT. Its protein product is CASSYGQTNTEAFF.

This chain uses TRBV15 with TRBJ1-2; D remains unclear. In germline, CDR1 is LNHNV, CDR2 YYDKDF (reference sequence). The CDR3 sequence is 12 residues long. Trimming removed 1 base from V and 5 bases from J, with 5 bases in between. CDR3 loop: CATSRGVYGYTF. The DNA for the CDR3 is TGTGCCACCAGCAGAGGCGTGTATGGCTACACCTTC.